The 26 T cell receptor beta chains listed next were all sequenced from one sample in a study of molecular identifiers for immune sequencing clone quantification. TCRdb used MiXCR to reprocess the PCR reads, holding one entry per CDR3 protein. This table holds 460,000 or so distinct CDR3 sequences, about 26% found once. Sequenced input: naive CD8+ T cells from blood, with Jurkat cell RNA spiked in. Subset described: FACS-sorted CD8+CD4-CCR7+CD45RA+ naive T cells. The receptors shown here come from a human donor in good health. Some libraries in this study had Jurkat cell RNA spiked in.

This clonotype was detected a few times. This sequence joins TRBV6-2 or TRBV6-3 and TRBJ2-1; 7 nucleotides agree with TRBD1. V dropped 7 bases and J dropped 0; count of bases not matched to a gene: 6. The CDR3 has 15 residues. Per germline, CDR1 MNHEY and CDR2 SVGEGT. CDR3 in DNA: TGTGCCAGCAACCACGACAGGGCCTCCTACAATGAGCAGTTCTTC. It translates to CASNHDRASYNEQFF.

This clonotype was seen a handful of times. CDR3 sequence: CASSQDRTGQYTDTQYF. The CDR3 DNA follows: TGCGCCAGCAGCCAAGATCGCACGGGACAGTACACAGATACGCAGTATTTT. The chain links TRBV4-3 to TRBJ2-3; 7 nucleotides agree with TRBD1. Trimming at V came to 0 bases and at J to 2 bases, leaving 8 bases not matched to a gene. CDR1 and CDR2 from the germline V gene are LGHNA and YSLEER. The length of the CDR3 is 17 residues.

The V call is TRBV13, the J call TRBJ2-1, with D possibly being TRBD1 (7 bases). Germline assignment: CDR1 PRHDT and CDR2 FYEKMQ (reference sequence). The CDR3 is 16 amino acids. Trimming took off 5 bases at V and 2 bases at J, with 16 bases between the two ends. The chain's CDR3 is CASSTSGGGAYNEQFF. The CDR3 nucleotides read TGTGCCAGCAGCACAAGTGGAGGGGGCGCCTACAATGAGCAGTTCTTC. Full variable domain (remainder filled in from reference TRBV13 and TRBJ2-1): AAGVIQSPRHLIKEKRETATLKCYPIPRHDTVYWYQQGPGQDPQFLISFYEKMQSDKGSIPDRFSAQQFSDYHSELNMSSLELGDSALYFCASSTSGGGAYNEQFFGPGTRLTVL.

This chain connects TRBV4-1 to TRBJ2-5; no clear D gene. The CDR3 contains 13 residues. The V gene lost 2 bases and the J gene lost 7 bases, with 11 bases spanning the gap. Per germline, CDR1 MGHRA and CDR2 YSYEKL. CDR3 sequence: CASSQLVLGTQYF. CDR3 sequence (DNA): TGCGCCAGCAGCCAACTTGTGTTAGGGACCCAGTACTTC.

This clonotype was detected only a few times. The chain is built from TRBV12-3 or TRBV12-4 and TRBJ2-7, with 7 bases that match TRBD1. The trim removed 6 bases at V and 3 bases at J, leaving 11 bases unmatched. The CDR3 is 15 residues long. As DNA, the CDR3 is TGTGCCAGCAGCCCGCCGGGGACAGCTAACTACGAGCAGTACTTC. This sequence encodes CASSPPGTANYEQYF.

Worth noting for this clonotype: With a much larger clone just one base away, this may be a read error. This chain joins TRBV14 and TRBJ2-7; no definite D call. The V gene's germline CDR1 is SGHDN and CDR2 FVKESK. Trimming stripped 0 bases from V and 5 bases from J, with 17 bases between. The CDR3 length is 16 residues. The CDR3 DNA reads TGTGCCAGCAGCCAAGATCTTGGGCATCTTAGGGACGAGCAGTACTTC. This codes for CASSQDLGHLRDEQYF.

This clonotype was found many times. This CDR3 is CSVEDRGRSTDTQYF. The CDR3 bases are TGCAGCGTTGAAGACAGGGGGCGAAGCACAGATACGCAGTATTTT. V usage is TRBV29-1 and J usage is TRBJ2-3; TRBD1 matches 8 bases. Germline V gene data show CDR1 as SQVTM and CDR2 as ANQGSEA. The CDR3 consists of 15 residues. V shed 0 bases and J 0 bases; nucleotides not matched to a gene: 2.

The CDR3 DNA reads as TGCAGCGTACAGCACCCCCCGACTAGCATCTCAGATACGCAGTATTTT. Protein sequence: CSVQHPPTSISDTQYF. The V and J genes are TRBV29-1 and TRBJ2-3, with 7 bases matching TRBD2. CDR3 size: 16 residues. Trimming took 6 bases from V and 4 from J; bases not matched to a gene: 16. CDR1 is SQVTM, CDR2 ANQGSEA, per germline.

This clonotype was detected only a few times. The rearrangement uses TRBV13 and TRBJ1-1; weak D call: TRBD1 (5 bases). Germline CDR1 PRHDT, CDR2 FYEKMQ (reference sequence). Trimming stripped 4 bases from V and 1 base from J, with 10 bases between. CDR3 length: 14 amino acids. The CDR3 region is CASSWGKGNTEAFF. In nucleotides, the CDR3 is TGTGCCAGCAGCTGGGGGAAGGGGAACACTGAAGCTTTCTTT.

This rearrangement joins TRBV27 to TRBJ1-6; D unclear. The germline V and J ends were trimmed by 5 bases and 7 bases, with 9 bases remaining between them. The CDR3 spans 13 residues. Germline V CDR1 and CDR2: MNHEY, SMNVEV (reference sequence). CDR3 amino acids: CASSPGLNSPLHF. CDR3 nucleotides: TGTGCCAGCAGTCCCGGACTAAATTCACCCCTCCACTTT.

The CDR3 DNA reads as TGTGCCAGCAGCCAAGACAGGGAACTAGTCTTTAATACGCAGTATTTT. It is translated as CASSQDRELVFNTQYF. This chain joins TRBV4-2 and TRBJ2-3; the D gene could be TRBD1 or TRBD2 (5 bases each). This CDR3 spans 16 amino acids. With 0 bases removed from V and 7 bases from J, the gap between germline ends came to 17 bases. Per the germline V gene, CDR1 is LGHNA and CDR2 is YNFKEQ.

This sequence joins TRBV10-1 and TRBJ2-3, with D perhaps assigned TRBD1 or TRBD2 (5 bases each). The length of the CDR3 is 14 residues. V dropped 2 bases and J dropped 0 bases, with 6 bases sitting between them. Germline V CDR1 and CDR2: WNHNN, SYGVQD (reference sequence). The CDR3 DNA reads as TGCGCCAGCAGTGAGCGGGGCAGCACAGATACGCAGTATTTT. It encodes CASSERGSTDTQYF.

As concerns this clonotype: Since a much larger clone is just one base distant, this may be a read error. The rearrangement links TRBV6-1 to TRBJ1-5; maybe TRBD1 (5 bases). V was trimmed by 4 bases and J by 4 bases, leaving 14 bases between them. CDR3 length equals 15 residues. The V gene's germline CDR1 is MNHNS and CDR2 SASEGT. The CDR3 loop is CASSAGQPNNQPQHF. DNA of the CDR3: TGTGCCAGCAGTGCAGGGCAGCCTAATAATCAGCCCCAGCATTTT.

This clonotype has only one observation. This may arise from a read error, as a much more abundant clone is one base away. The CDR3 here is CASSQPRQAFYEQYF. As DNA, the CDR3 is TGTGCCAGCAGCCAACCCCGACAGGCTTTCTACGAGCAGTACTTC. The V and J genes are TRBV28 and TRBJ2-7; possible D gene TRBD1, 6 bases. V lost 6 bases and J lost 3, with 18 bases in between. Germline lookup yields CDR1 MDHEN and CDR2 SYDVKM. The CDR3 totals 15 residues.

The table lists this clonotype with a count of one. The rearrangement links TRBV27 to TRBJ1-1; D perhaps matches TRBD1 (6 bases). The V gene lost 5 bases and the J gene lost 0 bases, with 16 bases spanning the gap. This CDR3 comprises 16 residues. From germline, CDR1 is MNHEY and CDR2 SMNVEV (reference sequence). The CDR3 region is CASSLSSRGMNTEAFF. CDR3 bases: TGTGCCAGCAGTCTCTCATCCAGGGGCATGAACACTGAAGCTTTCTTT.

The chain recombines TRBV11-3 with TRBJ2-1, with TRBD2 matching 8 bases. J was trimmed by 7 bases and V by 11 bases; bases with no gene match: 4. Germline CDR1 and CDR2: SGHNT and YENEEA. The CDR3 has 11 residues. The CDR3 here is CAPGGLNEQFF. In DNA form, the CDR3 reads TGTGCCCCGGGAGGGTTGAATGAGCAGTTCTTC.

The V call is TRBV29-1, the J call TRBJ1-1; D not resolved. The germline V and J ends were trimmed by 2 bases and 1 base, with 11 bases remaining between them. The CDR3 consists of 14 residues. Looked up from germline, CDR1 is SQVTM and CDR2 is ANQGSEA. Written as DNA, the CDR3 is TGCAGCGTTGAATCGGGGATCAAGAACACTGAAGCTTTCTTT. Amino acid sequence: CSVESGIKNTEAFF.

This clonotype appeared a few times. V is TRBV9 and J is TRBJ2-1; no definite D call. Trimming cost V 4 bases and J 4 bases, with 12 bases left between them. From germline, CDR1 is SGDLS and CDR2 YYNGEE. The CDR3 runs 14 residues. CDR3 amino acids: CASSPTDGYNEQFF. The CDR3 nucleotides are TGTGCCAGCAGCCCAACGGACGGGTACAATGAGCAGTTCTTC.

A note on this clonotype: With a much larger clone just one base away, this may be a read error. The chain couples TRBV29-1 to TRBJ2-2; D is uncertain. Germline V CDR1 and CDR2: SQVTM, ANQGSEA. The CDR3 has 14 residues. V was clipped by 3 bases and J by 1 base, with 9 bases between them. The CDR3 is CSVDGSGNTGELFF. CDR3 DNA sequence: TGCAGCGTTGATGGCAGTGGGAACACCGGGGAGCTGTTTTTT.

As for this clonotype: At one end the junction does not follow the germline gene, possibly because of a read error. The chain links TRBV11-2 to TRBJ2-6; D gene ambiguous. Germline CDR1 SGHAT, CDR2 FQNNGV. The CDR3 sequence is 15 residues long. CDR3 in amino acids: CAGSLGLSGANVLTF. The CDR3, as DNA: TGTGCCGGCAGCTTAGGGCTCTCTGGGGCCAACGTCCTGACTTTC.

J is TRBJ2-3 and V is TRBV2, with TRBD2 identical over 9 bases. Per the germline V gene, CDR1 is SNHLY and CDR2 is FYNNEI. CDR3 length equals 15 residues. The junction had 4 bases not matched to a gene; V was cut back by 2 bases and J by 4 bases. In nucleotides, the CDR3 is TGTGCCAGCAGTGAATGGCGGGAGGGCCCAGATACGCAGTATTTT. Residues: CASSEWREGPDTQYF.

This clonotype occurred many times. The rearrangement uses TRBV14 and TRBJ1-1; 7 nucleotides match TRBD1. CDR1 SGHDN and CDR2 FVKESK come from the germline V gene. The CDR3 loop spans 14 amino acids. Losses at the gene ends were 1 base for V and 4 bases for J; bases not matched to a gene: 3. The CDR3 nucleotides are TGTGCCAGCAGCCAAGCTGCAGGGGGCACTGAAGCTTTCTTT. Residues: CASSQAAGGTEAFF.

V is TRBV20-1 and J is TRBJ1-6; 9 bases are shared with TRBD1. The J segment lost 8 bases and the V segment lost 5 bases, leaving 22 bases of the junction unmatched. This CDR3 is built from 19 residues. Germline values: CDR1 DFQATT, CDR2 SNEGSKA (reference sequence). The CDR3 DNA is TGCAGTGCTCCGCAGCGGGACAGGGAAGTTAACGGGTTTGATTCACCCCTCCACTTT. Translation: CSAPQRDREVNGFDSPLHF.

In this sample, this clonotype turned up a few times. As the CDR3 is not closed by the conserved phenylalanine or tryptophan, this likely results from a read error. The J gene is TRBJ1-5, the V gene TRBV6-6, with 8 positions matching TRBD1. From germline, CDR1 is MNHNY and CDR2 SVGAGI (reference sequence). The CDR3 has 16 amino acids. The J segment lost 5 bases and the V segment lost 0 bases, leaving 6 bases of the junction unmatched. The CDR3 is CASSYSAGGGDQPQHL. The CDR3, as DNA: TGTGCCAGCAGTTACTCCGCAGGGGGCGGCGATCAGCCCCAGCATCTT.

This clonotype was observed a few times. This chain links TRBV5-6 with TRBJ2-4; D remains ambiguous. The germline gives CDR1 SGHDT, CDR2 YYEEEE. Trimming removed 4 bases from V and 1 base from J, with 18 bases in between. The CDR3 totals 17 residues. CDR3 residues: CASSVAGSTVAKNIQYF. DNA for the CDR3: TGTGCCAGCAGCGTAGCTGGGTCGACGGTCGCCAAAAACATTCAGTACTTC.

This clonotype has just one count. The chain couples TRBV5-6 to TRBJ2-1; D may be TRBD1 (6 bases). In germline, CDR1 is SGHDT, CDR2 YYEEEE. The CDR3 covers 13 residues. Trimming left V 0 bases short and J 8 bases short, with 9 bases between. CDR3 residues: CASSLVDSYEQFF. As DNA, the CDR3 is TGTGCCAGCAGCTTGGTGGACAGCTATGAGCAGTTCTTC.